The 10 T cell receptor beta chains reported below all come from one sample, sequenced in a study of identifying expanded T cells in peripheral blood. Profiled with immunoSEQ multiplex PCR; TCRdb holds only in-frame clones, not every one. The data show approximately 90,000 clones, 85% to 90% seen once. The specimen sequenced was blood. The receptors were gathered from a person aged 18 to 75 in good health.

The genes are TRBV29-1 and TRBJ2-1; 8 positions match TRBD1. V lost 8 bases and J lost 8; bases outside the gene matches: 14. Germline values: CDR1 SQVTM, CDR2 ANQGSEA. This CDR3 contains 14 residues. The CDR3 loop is CSLAPGGVGDEQFF. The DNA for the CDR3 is TGCAGCTTAGCCCCAGGGGGCGTGGGGGATGAGCAGTTCTTC.

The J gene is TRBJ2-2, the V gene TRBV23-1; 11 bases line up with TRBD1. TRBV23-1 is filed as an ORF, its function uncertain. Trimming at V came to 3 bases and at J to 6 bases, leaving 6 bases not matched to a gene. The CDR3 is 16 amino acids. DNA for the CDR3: TGCGCCAGCAGTCAGTCCCCGGGACAGGGGGCCGGGGAGCTGTTTTTT. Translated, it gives CASSQSPGQGAGELFF.

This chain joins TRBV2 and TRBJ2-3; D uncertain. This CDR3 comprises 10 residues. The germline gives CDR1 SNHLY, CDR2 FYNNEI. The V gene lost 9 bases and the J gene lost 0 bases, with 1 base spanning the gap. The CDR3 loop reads CARSTDTQYF. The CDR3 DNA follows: TGTGCCAGAAGCACAGATACGCAGTATTTT.

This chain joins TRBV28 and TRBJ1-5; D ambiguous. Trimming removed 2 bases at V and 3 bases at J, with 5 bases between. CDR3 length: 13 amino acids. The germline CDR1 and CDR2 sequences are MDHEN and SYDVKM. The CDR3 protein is CASSLVTNQPQHF. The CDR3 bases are TGTGCCAGCAGTTTAGTGACCAATCAGCCCCAGCATTTT.

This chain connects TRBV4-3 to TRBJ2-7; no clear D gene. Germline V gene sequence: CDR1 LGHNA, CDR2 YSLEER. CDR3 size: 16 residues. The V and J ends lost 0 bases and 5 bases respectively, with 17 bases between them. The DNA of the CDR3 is TGCGCCAGCAGCCAAGATGGTTCTGGGCGCTTCCACGAGCAGTACTTC. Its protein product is CASSQDGSGRFHEQYF.

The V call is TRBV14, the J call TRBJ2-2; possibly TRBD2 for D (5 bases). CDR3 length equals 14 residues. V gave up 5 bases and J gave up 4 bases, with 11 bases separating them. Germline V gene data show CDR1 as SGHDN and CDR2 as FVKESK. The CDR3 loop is CASSIKGSTGELFF. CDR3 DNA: TGTGCCAGCAGCATCAAAGGGAGCACCGGGGAGCTGTTTTTT.

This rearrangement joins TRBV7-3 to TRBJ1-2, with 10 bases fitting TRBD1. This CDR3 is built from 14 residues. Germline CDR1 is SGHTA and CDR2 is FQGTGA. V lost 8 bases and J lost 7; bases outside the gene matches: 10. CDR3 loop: CASGTGDPRGGYTF. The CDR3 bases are TGTGCCAGCGGGACAGGGGACCCACGAGGTGGCTACACCTTC.

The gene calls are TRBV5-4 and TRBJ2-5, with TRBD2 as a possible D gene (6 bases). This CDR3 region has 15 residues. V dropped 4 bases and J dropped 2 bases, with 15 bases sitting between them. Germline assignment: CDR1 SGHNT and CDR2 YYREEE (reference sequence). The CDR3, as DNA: TGTGCCAGCAGCGCCTTTTTTGGGACTCAAGAGACCCAGTACTTC. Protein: CASSAFFGTQETQYF.

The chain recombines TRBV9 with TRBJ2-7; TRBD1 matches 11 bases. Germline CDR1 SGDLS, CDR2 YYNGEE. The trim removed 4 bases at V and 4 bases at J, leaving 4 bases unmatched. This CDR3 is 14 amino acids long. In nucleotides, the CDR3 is TGTGCCAGCAGCCCAGGACAGGGGGCGTACGAGCAGTACTTC. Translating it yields CASSPGQGAYEQYF. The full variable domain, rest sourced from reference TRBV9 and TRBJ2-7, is DSGVTQTPKHLITATGQRVTLRCSPRSGDLSVYWYQQSLDQGLQFLIQYYNGEERAKGNILERFSAQQFPDLHSELNLSSLELGDSALYFCASSPGQGAYEQYFGPGTRLTVT.

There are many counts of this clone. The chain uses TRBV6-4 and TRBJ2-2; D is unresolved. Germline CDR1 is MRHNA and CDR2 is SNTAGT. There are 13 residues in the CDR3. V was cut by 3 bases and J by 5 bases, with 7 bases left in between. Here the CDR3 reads CASSDSRTGELFF. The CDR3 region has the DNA TGTGCCAGCAGTGATTCAAGGACCGGGGAGCTGTTTTTT.